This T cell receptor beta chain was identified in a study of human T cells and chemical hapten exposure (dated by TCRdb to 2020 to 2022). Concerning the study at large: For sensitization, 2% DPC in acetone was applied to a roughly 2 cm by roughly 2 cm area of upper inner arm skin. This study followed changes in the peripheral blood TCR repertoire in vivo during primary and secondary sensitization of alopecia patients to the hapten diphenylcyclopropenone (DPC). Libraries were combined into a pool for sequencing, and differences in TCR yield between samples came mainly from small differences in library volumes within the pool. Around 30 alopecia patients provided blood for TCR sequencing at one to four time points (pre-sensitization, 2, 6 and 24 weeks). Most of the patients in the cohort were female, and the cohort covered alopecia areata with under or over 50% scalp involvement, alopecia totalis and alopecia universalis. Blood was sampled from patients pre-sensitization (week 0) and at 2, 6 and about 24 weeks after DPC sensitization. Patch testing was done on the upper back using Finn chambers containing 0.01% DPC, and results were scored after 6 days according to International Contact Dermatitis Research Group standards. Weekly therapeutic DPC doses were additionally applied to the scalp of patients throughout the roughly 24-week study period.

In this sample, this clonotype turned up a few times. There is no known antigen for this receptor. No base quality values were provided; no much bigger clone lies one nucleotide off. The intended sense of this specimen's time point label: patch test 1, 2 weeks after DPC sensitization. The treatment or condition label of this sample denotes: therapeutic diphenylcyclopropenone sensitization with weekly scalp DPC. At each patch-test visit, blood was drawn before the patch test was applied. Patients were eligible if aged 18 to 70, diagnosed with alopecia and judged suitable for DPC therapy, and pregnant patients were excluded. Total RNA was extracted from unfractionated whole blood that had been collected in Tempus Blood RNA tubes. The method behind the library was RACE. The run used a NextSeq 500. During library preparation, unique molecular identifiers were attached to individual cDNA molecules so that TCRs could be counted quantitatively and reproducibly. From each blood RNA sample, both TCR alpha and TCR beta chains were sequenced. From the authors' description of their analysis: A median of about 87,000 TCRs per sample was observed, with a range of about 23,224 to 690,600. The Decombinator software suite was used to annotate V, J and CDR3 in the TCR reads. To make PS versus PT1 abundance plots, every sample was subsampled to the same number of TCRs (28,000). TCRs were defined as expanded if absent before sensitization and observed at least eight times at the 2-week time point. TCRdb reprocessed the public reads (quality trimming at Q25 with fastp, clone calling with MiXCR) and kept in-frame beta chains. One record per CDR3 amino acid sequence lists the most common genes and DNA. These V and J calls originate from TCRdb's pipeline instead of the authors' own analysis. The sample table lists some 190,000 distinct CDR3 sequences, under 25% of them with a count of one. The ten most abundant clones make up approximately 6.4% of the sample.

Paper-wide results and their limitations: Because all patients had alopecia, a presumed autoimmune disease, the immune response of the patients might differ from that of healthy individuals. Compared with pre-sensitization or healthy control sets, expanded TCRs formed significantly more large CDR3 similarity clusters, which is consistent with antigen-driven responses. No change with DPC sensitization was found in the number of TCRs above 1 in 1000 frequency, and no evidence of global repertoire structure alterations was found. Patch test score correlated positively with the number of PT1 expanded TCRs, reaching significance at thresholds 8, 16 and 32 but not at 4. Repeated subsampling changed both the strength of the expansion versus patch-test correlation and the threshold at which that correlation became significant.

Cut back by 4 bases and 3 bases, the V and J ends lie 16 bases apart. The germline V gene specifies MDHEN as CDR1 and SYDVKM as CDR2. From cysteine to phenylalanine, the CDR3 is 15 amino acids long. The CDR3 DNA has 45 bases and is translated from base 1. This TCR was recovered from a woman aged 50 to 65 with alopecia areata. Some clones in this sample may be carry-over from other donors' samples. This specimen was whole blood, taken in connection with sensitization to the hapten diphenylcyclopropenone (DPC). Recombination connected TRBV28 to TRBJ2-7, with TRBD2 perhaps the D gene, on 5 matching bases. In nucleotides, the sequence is TGTGCCAGCAGTTCCCCCTCGGCGGGCCGCTACGAGCAGTACTTC. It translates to CASSSPSAGRYEQYF.